This T cell receptor beta chain was obtained from a study of blood T cell repertoires in COVID-19. As for the study in general: Researchers got acute and convalescent COVID-19 samples from the United States, Italy and Spain.

Germline V gene lookup returns CDR1 MDHEN and CDR2 SYDVKM. The V gene end was trimmed by 10 bases and the J gene end by 4 bases; junction bases not matched to a gene: 4. The CDR3 has 13 residues. Authors' data handling: Counts of nucleated cells, estimated from reference gene primer amplification, were obtained. This table comes from immunoSEQ multiplex PCR, and its TCRdb copy is limited to in-frame clones, with some not included. Clone size and V and J calls were adopted from that table, with D and trimming inferred from the DNA. Of 100,000 to 150,000 clones listed, approximately 91% are singletons.

The sequencing sample was made of peripheral blood. The sequence was obtained from a woman of 80 years or more with acute or convalescent COVID-19. The chain is built from TRBV28 and TRBJ2-1, with 10 bases aligning to TRBD2. Here the CDR3 DNA reads TGTGCCACCTCGACTAGCGGGTACAATGAGCAGTTCTTC. This encodes CATSTSGYNEQFF.